Detailed here is one TCR beta chain. These data are taken from a study of control samples from healthy donors and cancer patients. Data came from immunoSEQ multiplex PCR; TCRdb stores just in-frame clones and leaves some out. The sample has about 180,000 clones; more than 80% are singletons. The J segment lost 5 bases and the V segment lost 6 bases, leaving 10 bases of the junction unmatched. The CDR3 contains 14 residues. Germline V gene sequence: CDR1 MDHEN, CDR2 SYDVKM. The specimen sequenced was blood. The gene calls are TRBV28 and TRBJ2-7, with 7 bases matching TRBD1. The receptor comes from a man younger than 45 in good health. The CDR3 loop reads CASRDRQGRNEQYF. The CDR3 nucleotides read TGTGCCAGCAGGGATCGACAGGGTCGGAACGAGCAGTACTTC.